The rows below give T cell receptor beta chains drawn from one sample of a study of T cells in Graves' hyperthyroidism and ophthalmopathy. TCRdb reprocessed the multiplex PCR reads with MiXCR, giving one entry per CDR3 protein. The table includes around 340,000 distinct CDR3 sequences, 15% to 20% detected once. Sequenced material: blood. Every receptor here comes from a woman aged 50 to 60 with Graves' hyperthyroidism. The CDR3 runs from the conserved cysteine through the conserved F or W. Each record gives: D gene, clone size, V gene, J gene, CDR3 DNA, CDR3 protein. The D gene is left open where the match is weak. Expanded clones get a size class; other rows say once, few or many, or leave the size out.

>-|few|TRBV30|TRBJ1-5
TGTGCCTGGAGTCCCCTTCTCGAGGGTGGTGGCAATCAGCCCCAGCATTTT
CAWSPLLEGGGNQPQHF
>TRBD1|many|TRBV11-2|TRBJ1-5
TGTGCCAGCAGCTCAGGGACAGGGTTTAGCAATCAGCCCCAGCATTTT
CASSSGTGFSNQPQHF
>TRBD1|-|TRBV27|TRBJ2-6
TGTGCCAGCCGGGGGGACAGGGGGCCCTCCGATAAAAGGGCTGGGGCCAACGTCCTGACTTTC
CASRGDRGPSDKRAGANVLTF
>TRBD1|many|TRBV28|TRBJ2-5
TGTGCCAGCAGTTCCCGACAGGGGTACCAAGAGACCCAGTACTTC
CASSSRQGYQETQYF
>-|many|TRBV28|TRBJ1-2
TGTGCCAGCAGTTTATTCGCCGGCGGGGCCGGCTACACCTTC
CASSLFAGGAGYTF
>-|-|TRBV29-1|TRBJ1-2
TGCAGCGTTGAGTACAGCTATGGCTACACCTTC
CSVEYSYGYTF
>TRBD2|-|TRBV3-1|TRBJ2-5
TGTGCCAGCAGCCTAACGTTGGGAGGGGAGACCCAGTACTTC
CASSLTLGGETQYF
>-|-|TRBV7-9|TRBJ2-3
TGTGCCAGCAGCTTAGGGTCTTCTAGGCTATATACGCAGTATTTT
CASSLGSSRLYTQYF
>-|many|TRBV30|TRBJ2-1
TGTGCCTGGAGTGTCAGCTACAATGAGCAGTTCTTC
CAWSVSYNEQFF
>TRBD1|-|TRBV5-1|TRBJ1-4
TGCGCCAGCAGGACTGAGGGGGCTGAAAAACTGTTTTTT
CASRTEGAEKLFF
>-|many|TRBV5-1|TRBJ2-1
TGCGCCAGCAGCTTGGCCCAGGGTTGGGGCTACAATGAGCAGTTCTTC
CASSLAQGWGYNEQFF
>-|many|TRBV18|TRBJ1-1
TGTGCCAGCTCACGCGGGACGGAGGACACTGAAGCTTTCTTT
CASSRGTEDTEAFF
>TRBD2|-|TRBV10-3|TRBJ2-5
TGTGCCATCGGAACGAAAGCGGGAGGGCAAGAGACCCAGTACTTC
CAIGTKAGGQETQYF
>-|few|TRBV19|TRBJ1-5
TGTGCCAGTAGTACCGGGGCCGAGGGTCAGCCCCAGCATTTT
CASSTGAEGQPQHF
>-|-|TRBV7-2|TRBJ2-7
TGTGCCAGCAGCCCGATGCGGGGTGTCTACGAGCAGTACTTC
CASSPMRGVYEQYF
>TRBD2|many|TRBV29-1|TRBJ2-1
TGCAGCGGGAAGTCTAGCGGGACTTACAATGAGCAGTTCTTC
CSGKSSGTYNEQFF
>TRBD1|-|TRBV7-9|TRBJ1-2
TGTGCCAGCAGCCCGACAAACAGGGGCCCGAACTATGGCTACACCTTC
CASSPTNRGPNYGYTF
>-|few|TRBV7-9|TRBJ1-1
TGTGCCAGCAGCTCTGGGGATGCGGCAGCCACTGAAGCTTTCTTT
CASSSGDAAATEAFF
>-|many|TRBV24-1|TRBJ1-1
TGTGCCACCAGTGATTTCCCCCAGAGGTCACGAGGGACACCGAACACTGAAGCTTTCTTT
CATSDFPQRSRGTPNTEAFF
>TRBD2|-|TRBV3-1|TRBJ2-5
TGTGCCAGCAGGGGGAGTCGGGGGGGCCTGGAGACCCAGTACTTC
CASRGSRGGLETQYF
>-|-|TRBV4-1|TRBJ1-5
TGCGCCAGCAGCCTAGGGAGTAGGGGCAATCAGCCCCAGCATTTT
CASSLGSRGNQPQHF
>TRBD2|once|TRBV20-1|TRBJ2-5
TGCAGTGCTAGAGTTTTTGGTACGGGACTAGCGGGTTCCGAGACCCAGTACTTC
CSARVFGTGLAGSETQYF
>TRBD1|-|TRBV12-5|TRBJ2-1
TGTGCTAGTGGATCCGACAGGGGGCCAAATGAGCAGTTCTTC
CASGSDRGPNEQFF
>-|many|TRBV7-9|TRBJ2-5
TGTGCCAGCAGCTTAGCGCTTGGGGTAGAAGAGACCCAGTACTTC
CASSLALGVEETQYF
>-|-|TRBV10-2|TRBJ2-2
TGCGCCAGCAGGCTACTAGGAGGGGAGCTGTTTTTT
CASRLLGGELFF
>-|-|TRBV3-1|TRBJ2-2
TGTGCCAGCAGCCAAGGTTGGTCGCCCACCGGGGAGCTGTTTTTT
CASSQGWSPTGELFF
>TRBD2|few|TRBV7-8|TRBJ2-3
TGTGCCAGCAGCACCCCCGGGACTAGCGGGGGGGCCACAGATACGCAGTATTTT
CASSTPGTSGGATDTQYF
>-|-|TRBV5-7|TRBJ2-7
TGTGCCAGCAGCTTGGCGGGGGGCTATCGAGGTCACGAGCAGTACTTC
CASSLAGGYRGHEQYF
>-|-|TRBV25-1|TRBJ1-2
TGTGCCAGCACCACGGGACCTAACTATGGCTACACCTTC
CASTTGPNYGYTF
>TRBD1|few|TRBV20-1|TRBJ2-6
TGCAGTGCCCGCTCGGGACAGGGGGCAATAGGGGCCAACGTCCTGACTTTC
CSARSGQGAIGANVLTF
>TRBD2|-|TRBV20-1|TRBJ2-5
TGCAGTGCCAGGCCGGTAGCGGGAGGGCCCTCTAAGACCCAGTACTTC
CSARPVAGGPSKTQYF
>TRBD2|-|TRBV19|TRBJ2-1
TGTGCCAGTAGTATAGCCGCCGGGACTAGCGGGATCTTCAATGAGCAGTTCTTC
CASSIAAGTSGIFNEQFF
>TRBD2|many|TRBV13|TRBJ2-5
TGTGCCAGCAGCCTAGCGGGCACAGATCTGTACTTC
CASSLAGTDLYF
>-|-|TRBV5-6|TRBJ1-4
TGTGCCAGCAGCTTCCTCAGGGAGGAAAAACTGTTTTTT
CASSFLREEKLFF
>TRBD1|few|TRBV6-1|TRBJ2-5
TGTGCCAGCAGTTCCCAGGACAGGGGTGGGAGGGAGACCCAGTACTTC
CASSSQDRGGRETQYF
>-|-|TRBV5-5|TRBJ2-3
TGTGCCAGCAGCTTGGTGGGAACAGAAACAGATACGCAGTATTTT
CASSLVGTETDTQYF